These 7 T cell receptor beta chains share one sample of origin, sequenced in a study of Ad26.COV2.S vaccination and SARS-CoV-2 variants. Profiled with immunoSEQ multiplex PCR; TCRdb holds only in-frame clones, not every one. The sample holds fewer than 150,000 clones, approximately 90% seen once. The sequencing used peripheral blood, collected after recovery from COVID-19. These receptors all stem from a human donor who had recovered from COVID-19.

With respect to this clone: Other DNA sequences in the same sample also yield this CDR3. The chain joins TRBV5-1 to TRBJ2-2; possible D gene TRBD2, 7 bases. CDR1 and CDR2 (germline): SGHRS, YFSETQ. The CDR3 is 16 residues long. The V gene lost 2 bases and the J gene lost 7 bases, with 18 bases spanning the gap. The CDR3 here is CASSFGRGANDGELFF. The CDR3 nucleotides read TGCGCCAGCAGCTTCGGTCGGGGGGCGAATGACGGGGAGCTGTTTTTT. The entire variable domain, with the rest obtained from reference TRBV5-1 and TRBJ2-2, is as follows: KAGVTQTPRYLIKTRGQQVTLSCSPISGHRSVSWYQQTPGQGLQFLFEYFSETQRNKGNFPGRFSGRQFSNSRSEMNVSTLELGDSALYLCASSFGRGANDGELFFGEGSRLTVL.

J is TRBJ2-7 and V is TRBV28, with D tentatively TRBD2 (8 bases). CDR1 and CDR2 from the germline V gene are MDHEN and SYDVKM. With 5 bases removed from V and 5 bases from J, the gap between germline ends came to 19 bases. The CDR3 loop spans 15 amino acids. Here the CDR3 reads CASSRGTAGDNEQYF. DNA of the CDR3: TGTGCCAGCAGTCGCGGGACAGCGGGAGACAACGAGCAGTACTTC.

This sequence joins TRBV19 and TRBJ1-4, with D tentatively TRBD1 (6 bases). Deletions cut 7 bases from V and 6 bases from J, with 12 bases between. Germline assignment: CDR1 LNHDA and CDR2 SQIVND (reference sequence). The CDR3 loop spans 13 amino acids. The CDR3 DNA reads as TGTGCCAGTAATAAGGGGGTTTATGAAAAACTGTTTTTT. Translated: CASNKGVYEKLFF. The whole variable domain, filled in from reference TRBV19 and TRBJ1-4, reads DGGITQSPKYLFRKEGQNVTLSCEQNLNHDAMYWYRQDPGQGLRLIYYSQIVNDFQKGDIAEGYSVSREKKESFPLTVTSAQKNPTAFYLCASNKGVYEKLFFGSGTQLSVL.

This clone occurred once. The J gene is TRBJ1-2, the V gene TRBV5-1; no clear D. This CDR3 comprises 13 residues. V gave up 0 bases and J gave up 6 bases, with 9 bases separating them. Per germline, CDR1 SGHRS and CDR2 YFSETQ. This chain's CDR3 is CASSLAGGDGYTF. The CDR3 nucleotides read TGCGCCAGCAGCTTGGCCGGTGGGGATGGCTACACCTTC.

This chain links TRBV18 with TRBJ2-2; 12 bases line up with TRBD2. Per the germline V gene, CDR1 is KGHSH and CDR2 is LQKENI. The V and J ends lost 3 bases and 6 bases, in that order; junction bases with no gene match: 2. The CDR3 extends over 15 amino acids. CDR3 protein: CASSPRTSGAGELFF. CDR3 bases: TGTGCCAGCTCACCGCGGACTAGCGGGGCCGGGGAGCTGTTTTTT.

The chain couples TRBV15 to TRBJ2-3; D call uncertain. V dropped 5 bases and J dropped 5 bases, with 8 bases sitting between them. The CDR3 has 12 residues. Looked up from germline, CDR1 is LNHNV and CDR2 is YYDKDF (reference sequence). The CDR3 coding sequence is TGTGCCACCAGCCCCCCGAAAGATACGCAGTATTTT. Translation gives CATSPPKDTQYF.

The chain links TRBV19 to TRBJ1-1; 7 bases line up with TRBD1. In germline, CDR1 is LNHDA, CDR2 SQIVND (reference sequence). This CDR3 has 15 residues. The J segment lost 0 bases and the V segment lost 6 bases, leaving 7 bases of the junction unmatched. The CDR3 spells CASRRETGMNTEAFF. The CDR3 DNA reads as TGTGCCAGTAGGCGAGAGACAGGGATGAACACTGAAGCTTTCTTT.